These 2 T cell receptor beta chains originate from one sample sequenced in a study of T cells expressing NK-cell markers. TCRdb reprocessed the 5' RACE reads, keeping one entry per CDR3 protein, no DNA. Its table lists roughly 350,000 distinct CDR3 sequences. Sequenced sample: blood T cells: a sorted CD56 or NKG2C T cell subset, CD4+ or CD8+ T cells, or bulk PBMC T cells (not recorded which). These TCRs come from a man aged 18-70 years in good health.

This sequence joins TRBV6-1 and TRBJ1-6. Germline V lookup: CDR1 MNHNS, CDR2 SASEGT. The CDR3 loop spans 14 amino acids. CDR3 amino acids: CASSGRSLNSPLHF.

Here the CDR3 reads CASKGMVDTGELFF. The chain links TRBV6-1 to TRBJ2-2. Germline V lookup: CDR1 MNHNS, CDR2 SASEGT. The CDR3 is 14 amino acids.